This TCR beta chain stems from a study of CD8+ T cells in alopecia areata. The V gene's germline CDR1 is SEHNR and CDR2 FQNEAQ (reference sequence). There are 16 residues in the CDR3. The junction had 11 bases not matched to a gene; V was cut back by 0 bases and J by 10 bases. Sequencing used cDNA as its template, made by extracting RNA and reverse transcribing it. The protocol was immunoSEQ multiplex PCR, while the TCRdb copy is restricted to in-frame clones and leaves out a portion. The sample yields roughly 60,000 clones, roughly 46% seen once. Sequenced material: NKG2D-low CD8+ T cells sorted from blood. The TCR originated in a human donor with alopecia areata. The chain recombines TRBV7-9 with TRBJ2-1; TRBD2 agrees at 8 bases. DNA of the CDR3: TGTGCCAGCAGCTTAGCCCGCAACCTAGCGGGTTTAGAGCAGTTCTTC. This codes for CASSLARNLAGLEQFF.